This T cell receptor beta chain was captured in a study of cytomegalovirus exposure and HLA in healthy donors. Researchers ran the PCR with 60 Vbeta and 13 Jbeta primers. The repertoire was sequenced with immunoSEQ multiplex PCR; TCRdb's copy has only in-frame clones and lacks some. The repertoire holds over 150,000 clones, with 70% to 80% as singletons. There are 19 residues in the CDR3. The trim removed 4 bases at V and 3 bases at J, leaving 12 bases unmatched. Per the germline V gene, CDR1 is SEHNR and CDR2 is FQNEAQ (reference sequence). The chain links TRBV7-9 to TRBJ1-4; 12 bases align to TRBD1. Sample: PBMCs. The receptor was isolated from a male donor in good health and CMV-seronegative. The CDR3 is CASSYPGTGGVSANEKLFF. The CDR3 bases are TGTGCCAGCAGCTACCCCGGGACAGGGGGCGTAAGTGCTAATGAAAAACTGTTTTTT.